Here is one T cell receptor (beta chain) with its context. The target of this receptor is not known. The sample holds no much larger clone one base away, and base qualities are not on file. The time point label for this specimen denotes: cells obtained before transplantation from donor or recipient. CD3+CD4+ and CD3+CD8+ populations were FACS-sorted from unstimulated pre-transplant donor and recipient cells taken from spleen or lymph nodes. This sample is drawn from a study of graft-versus-host responses after intestinal transplantation (dated by TCRdb to the early 2020s). Turning to the overall study: The transplants that recipients received were multivisceral, liver-intestinal, or isolated intestinal. Rather than going through the commercial service, samples from a few later patients were sequenced in-house on an Illumina MiSeq and processed with MiXCR. To identify alloreactive clones, pre-transplant mixed lymphocyte reaction products were sequenced and compared with unstimulated pre-transplant donor and recipient T cells. A cohort of 24 intestinal transplant recipients, including one retransplant, was enrolled, and 3 patients lacking pretransplant specimens were excluded. After intestinal transplantation, graft-versus-host and host-versus-graft alloreactive T cell clones were followed in the graft, circulation and bone marrow using bulk TCR-beta CDR3 sequencing. A peak of at least 4% donor T cells among recipient peripheral blood mononuclear cells was the definition used for donor T cell macrochimerism. Every recipient was given anti-thymocyte globulin induction, then maintenance tacrolimus and steroids for approximately 3 years.

Taken from cysteine to phenylalanine, the CDR3 has 21 residues. Only the CDR3 part of the read is kept: 63 bases, read in frame from the first base. CDR1 and CDR2 (MNHEY, SMNVEV) derive from the germline V gene (reference sequence). The germline V end is reduced by 1 base and the J end by 2 bases; junction bases left unmatched: 17. Summary of the overall study and its limitations: Early after transplant, declines in HvG clones were associated with peak levels of circulating GvH clones. GvH clones were detected in recipient bone marrow, and some of these GvH clones were observed earlier in ileal mucosa or blood, consistent with an intestinal mucosal origin. In patients with donor T cell macrochimerism, the allografts had high GvH to HvG T cell clonal ratios. The relatively low number and heterogeneity of intestinal transplant patients limited the conclusions.

Libraries came from the immunoSEQ multiplex PCR assay. For most patients, genomic DNA was isolated using the Qiagen DNeasy Blood and Tissue Kit and was shipped frozen to Adaptive Biotechnologies for TCR sequencing. Adaptive Biotechnologies carried out high-throughput TCR-beta CDR3 sequencing of genomic DNA for most patients. In the original analysis: TCR sequencing data for 15 to 20 patients were retrieved from Adaptive's ImmunoSEQ software; three other patients were processed with MiXCR and VDJtools. To correct CD4 versus CD8 sorting errors, sequences present in both subsets at a frequency ratio below 5:1 were removed. CDR3 nucleotide sequences shared by donor and recipient were removed because the origin of these sequences could not be assigned. At least 2-fold expansion over unstimulated cells and a minimum CFSE-low frequency of 0.002% (template counts) or 0.001% (read counts) were required for clones to be classified as alloreactive. Mappable clones were those detected in sequenced pre-transplant spleen, lymph node, or MLR CFSE-low populations of the donor or recipient. Cumulative frequency of alloreactive clones was calculated as a percentage of all sequences weighted by copy number. Here the immuneACCESS table is served through TCRdb, limited to in-frame sequences with V and J called. Missing clones are a known gap in these copies; in checked studies unresolved V genes cover under half, and the rest lacks a known reason. That table supplies the V and J calls and clone size; D and trimming were determined from the DNA. The sample table shows 60,000 to 65,000 clones, and 90% are seen once. Approximately 1.5% of the sample is held by the ten biggest clonotypes.

The receptor was isolated from a human donor who was the organ donor for an intestinal transplant. This specimen consisted of unstimulated CD8+ T cells sorted from spleen or lymph node cells, obtained before transplant. The chain employs TRBV27 and TRBJ2-3, and 11 junction bases match TRBD2. The DNA is TGTGCCAGCAGTTTATTCGCAGGGGGACTAGCGGACCCCAGGGACACAGATACGCAGTATTTT. It is translated as CASSLFAGGLADPRDTDTQYF.